The table lists the clone carrying this TCR beta chain with a few counts. Antigen unknown. Compared with germline, one end of the junction differs, possibly owing to a read error. This CDR3 is built from 12 residues. Germline V gene sequence: CDR1 SNHLY, CDR2 FYNNEI. Donors counted as nominally healthy when sampled, yet unrecorded immune exposures were likely. Primers included in the PCR were 60 Vbeta and 13 Jbeta primers. The protocol was immunoSEQ multiplex PCR, while the TCRdb copy is restricted to in-frame clones and leaves out a portion. The table records roughly 100,000 clones, roughly 9.1% of them present only once. The data are from a study of cytomegalovirus exposure and HLA in healthy donors. Study-level points and caveats: Across donors, most TCRs were seen rarely, yet some public ones were widespread.

The TCR comes from a man aged 40-55 years in good health and CMV-seropositive. J is TRBJ1-4 and V is TRBV2; TRBD1 agrees at 7 bases. Sequencing was done on a sample of PBMCs. The CDR3 spells CASSPTRQGYLF. The CDR3, as DNA: TGTGCCAGCAGTCCAACAAGACAGGGATATCTTTTT.